A single sample is the source of the 10 T cell receptor beta chains below, sequenced in a study of T-cell memory formation after mild COVID-19 (dated by TCRdb to the early 2020s). The library relied on 5' RACE. Sequencer: Illumina NovaSeq 6000. Using fastp at Q25 and MiXCR, TCRdb reprocessed the public reads and kept productive beta chains. Merged by CDR3 protein, the rows form single entries marked with the most common genes and DNA. In this sample the table shows about 100,000 distinct CDR3 sequences, more than 9.5% of which occur a single time. The top ten hold 40% of the sample. Sequencing was done on a sample of PBMCs or a T cell subset sorted from them (not recorded which). The receptor source for this set is a man between 18 and 35 years old who had mild COVID-19 (a few samples of this study predate the infection). The sample titles of this study are shuffled in the database, so cell type and time point are left out; the donor was told from shared clones.

The chain employs TRBV10-3 and TRBJ2-5; TRBD1 matches 12 bases. The CDR3 runs 19 residues. From germline, CDR1 is ENHRY and CDR2 SYGVKD. Losses at the gene ends were 3 bases for V and 1 base for J; bases not matched to a gene: 12. The CDR3: CAISDPGTGGLMVQETQYF. DNA of the CDR3: TGTGCCATCAGTGATCCCGGGACAGGGGGCTTAATGGTCCAAGAGACCCAGTACTTC.

This clonotype occurred many times. V and J are TRBV10-3 and TRBJ2-2; 7 bases line up with TRBD2. The CDR3 extends over 14 amino acids. Germline trimming cut 7 bases from V and 6 bases from J; bases unmatched to any gene: 8. Looked up from germline, CDR1 is ENHRY and CDR2 is SYGVKD. The CDR3 DNA sequence: TGTGCCATCATGAGCGGGGTCGTTGCCGGGGAGCTGTTTTTT. Translated, it gives CAIMSGVVAGELFF.

In its sample, this clonotype was seen a few times. Here the CDR3 DNA reads TGCAGCGTTGAAGGCCTAACTGGAAACACCATATATTTT. Residues: CSVEGLTGNTIYF. The chain links TRBV29-1 to TRBJ1-3, with D uncertain. Trimming took off 1 base at V and 2 bases at J, with 6 bases between the two ends. The CDR3 loop spans 13 amino acids. Germline assignment: CDR1 SQVTM and CDR2 ANQGSEA.

This clonotype has a handful of counts. The V call is TRBV24-1, the J call TRBJ2-5; D tentatively reads TRBD1 or TRBD2 (5 bases each). The V gene's germline CDR1 is KGHDR and CDR2 SFDVKD. The CDR3 consists of 16 residues. Deletions cut 5 bases from V and 1 base from J, with 16 bases between. CDR3 region: CATSASRWGSQETQYF. CDR3 in DNA: TGTGCCACCAGTGCGTCCCGGTGGGGGAGCCAAGAGACCCAGTACTTC.

The chain carries TRBV4-1 and TRBJ2-5; D gene unclear. Trimming pared 1 base from V and 5 bases from J, leaving 8 bases between. This CDR3 is 13 amino acids long. Germline V gives CDR1 MGHRA, CDR2 YSYEKL. CDR3 protein: CASSQGSEETQYF. The CDR3 coding sequence is TGCGCCAGCAGCCAAGGCTCCGAGGAGACCCAGTACTTC.

This chain connects TRBV4-1 to TRBJ2-7, with 7 bases fitting TRBD1. CDR1 is MGHRA, CDR2 YSYEKL, per germline. V was clipped by 3 bases and J by 3 bases; unmatched bases: 8. CDR3 length: 15 amino acids. The CDR3 reads CASSHWDRKDYEQYF. Written as DNA, the CDR3 is TGCGCCAGCAGCCATTGGGACAGAAAGGACTACGAGCAGTACTTC.

This clonotype was counted between two and nine times. The chain has TRBV4-2 and TRBJ1-4; D might be TRBD1 (6 bases). CDR1 LGHNA and CDR2 YNFKEQ come from the germline V gene. The CDR3 has 15 residues. V lost 4 bases to trimming and J lost 4 bases, with 13 bases between them. In nucleotides, the CDR3 is TGTGCCAGCAGCCCTGGACAGCCGTTTAATGAAAAACTGTTTTTT. As protein: CASSPGQPFNEKLFF.

The V call is TRBV27, the J call TRBJ2-7, with no clear D. Germline CDR1 is MNHEY and CDR2 is SMNVEV (reference sequence). Trimming removed 6 bases from V and 1 base from J, with 19 bases in between. The CDR3 is 16 amino acids. The CDR3 DNA is TGTGCCAGCAGCCCCCTCCCAGGCAGCTCATCCTACGAGCAGTACGTC. Residues: CASSPLPGSSSYEQYV.

This clonotype was seen only a few times. This chain uses TRBV6-2 or TRBV6-3 with TRBJ2-1, with 9 bases matching TRBD2. The length of the CDR3 is 16 residues. Germline values: CDR1 MNHEY, CDR2 SVGEGT. The J segment lost 5 bases and the V segment lost 2 bases, leaving 7 bases of the junction unmatched. The CDR3: CASSYRSGGPNNEQFF. The CDR3 DNA reads TGTGCCAGCAGTTACCGGAGCGGGGGGCCGAACAATGAGCAGTTCTTC.

This clonotype has only a few counts. This chain joins TRBV7-2 and TRBJ1-5; perhaps TRBD1 as D (6 bases). This CDR3 has 15 residues. The V and J ends lost 8 bases and 0 bases respectively, with 14 bases between them. Germline-derived CDR1 and CDR2 are SGHTA and FQGNSA. The CDR3 DNA reads as TGTGCCAGCGGTCCGAGGGGGTTTAGCAATCAGCCCCAGCATTTT. Its protein is CASGPRGFSNQPQHF.